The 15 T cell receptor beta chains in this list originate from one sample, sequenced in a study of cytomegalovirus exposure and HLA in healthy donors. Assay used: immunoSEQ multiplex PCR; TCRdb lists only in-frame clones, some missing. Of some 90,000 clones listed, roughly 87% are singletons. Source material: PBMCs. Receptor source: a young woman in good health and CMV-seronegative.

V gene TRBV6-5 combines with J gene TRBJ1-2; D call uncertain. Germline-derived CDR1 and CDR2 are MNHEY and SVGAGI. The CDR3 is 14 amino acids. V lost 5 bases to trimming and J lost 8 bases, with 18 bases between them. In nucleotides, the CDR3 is TGTGCCAGCAGTCCAGACGGGAGGGAGGAAGGCTACACCTTC. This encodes CASSPDGREEGYTF.

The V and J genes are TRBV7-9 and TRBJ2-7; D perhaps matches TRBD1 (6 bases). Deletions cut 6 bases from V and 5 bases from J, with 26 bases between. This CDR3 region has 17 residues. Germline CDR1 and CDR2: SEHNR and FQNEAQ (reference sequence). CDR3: CASSFPQSGQGLDEQYF. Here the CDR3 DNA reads TGTGCCAGCAGTTTCCCCCAGTCCGGGCAGGGGTTAGACGAGCAGTACTTC.

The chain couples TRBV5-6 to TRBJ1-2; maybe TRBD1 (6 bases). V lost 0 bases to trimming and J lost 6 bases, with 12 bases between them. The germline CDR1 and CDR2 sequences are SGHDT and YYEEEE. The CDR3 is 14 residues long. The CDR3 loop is CASSLVGAGNGYTF. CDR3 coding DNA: TGTGCCAGCAGCTTGGTGGGGGCAGGGAATGGCTACACCTTC.

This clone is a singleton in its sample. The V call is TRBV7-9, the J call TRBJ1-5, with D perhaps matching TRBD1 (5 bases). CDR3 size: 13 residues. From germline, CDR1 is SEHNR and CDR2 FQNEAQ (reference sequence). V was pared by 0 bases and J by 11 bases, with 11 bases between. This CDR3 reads CASSLAGGGAQHF. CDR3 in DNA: TGTGCCAGCAGCTTAGCCGGGGGAGGGGCCCAGCATTTT.

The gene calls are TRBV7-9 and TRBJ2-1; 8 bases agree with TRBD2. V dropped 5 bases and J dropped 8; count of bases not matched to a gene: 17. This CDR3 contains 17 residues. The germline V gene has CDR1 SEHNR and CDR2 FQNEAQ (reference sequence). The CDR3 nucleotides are TGTGCCAGCAGCGCTACCGGGACTAGGCGATACGGTGATGAGCAGTTCTTC. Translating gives CASSATGTRRYGDEQFF.

This chain's CDR3 is CASSQVWTGQLSWPQHF. For the CDR3, the DNA is TGCGCCAGCAGCCAAGTTTGGACGGGACAGTTGAGTTGGCCCCAGCATTTT. The chain carries TRBV4-1 and TRBJ1-5, with 7 bases fitting TRBD1. Germline V CDR1 and CDR2: MGHRA, YSYEKL. The CDR3 is made up of 17 amino acids. The J segment lost 9 bases and the V segment lost 1 base, leaving 15 bases of the junction unmatched.

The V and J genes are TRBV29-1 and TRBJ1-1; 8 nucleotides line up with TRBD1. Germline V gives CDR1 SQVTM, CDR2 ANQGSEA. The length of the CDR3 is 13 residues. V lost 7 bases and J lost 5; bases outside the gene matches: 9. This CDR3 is CSASRQGMTEAFF. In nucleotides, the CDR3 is TGCAGCGCCTCACGACAGGGGATGACTGAAGCTTTCTTT.

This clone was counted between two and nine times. CDR3 sequence reads: CASSSDSRTGILNTEAFF. The CDR3 region has the DNA TGCGCCAGCAGCTCGGACTCCAGGACAGGGATCCTGAACACTGAAGCTTTCTTT. The V gene is TRBV5-1, the J gene TRBJ1-1; 8 bases match TRBD1. V was pared by 3 bases and J by 0 bases, with 13 bases of the junction left unmatched. Germline lookup yields CDR1 SGHRS and CDR2 YFSETQ. The CDR3 sequence is 18 residues long.

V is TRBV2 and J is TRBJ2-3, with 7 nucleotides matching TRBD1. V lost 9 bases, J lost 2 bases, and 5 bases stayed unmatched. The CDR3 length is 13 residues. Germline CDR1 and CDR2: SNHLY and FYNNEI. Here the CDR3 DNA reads TGTGCCAGTGACAGGGCCTACACAGATACGCAGTATTTT. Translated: CASDRAYTDTQYF. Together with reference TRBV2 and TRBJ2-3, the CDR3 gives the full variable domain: EPEVTQTPSHQVTQMGQEVILRCVPISNHLYFYWYRQILGQKVEFLVSFYNNEISEKSEIFDDQFSVERPDGSNFTLKIRSTKLEDSAMYFCASDRAYTDTQYFGPGTRLTVL.

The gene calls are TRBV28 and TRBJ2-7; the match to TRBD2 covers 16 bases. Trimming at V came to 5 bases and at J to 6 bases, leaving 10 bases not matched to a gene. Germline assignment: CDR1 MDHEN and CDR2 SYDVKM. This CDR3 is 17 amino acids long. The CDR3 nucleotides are TGTGCCAGCAGTGATCCGGGACTAGCGGGAGGGTTTGGCGAGCAGTACTTC. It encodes CASSDPGLAGGFGEQYF.

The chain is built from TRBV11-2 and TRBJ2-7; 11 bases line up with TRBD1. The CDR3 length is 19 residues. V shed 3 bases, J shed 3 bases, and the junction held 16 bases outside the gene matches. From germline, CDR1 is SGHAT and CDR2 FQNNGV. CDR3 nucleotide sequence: TGTGCCAGCAGCTTGGGGGTTGGAAACCGGGACAGGGGGTTCTACGAGCAGTACTTC. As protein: CASSLGVGNRDRGFYEQYF.

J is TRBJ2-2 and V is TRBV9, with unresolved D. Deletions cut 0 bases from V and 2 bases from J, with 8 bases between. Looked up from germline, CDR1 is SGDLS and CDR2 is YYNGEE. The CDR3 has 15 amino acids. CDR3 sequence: CASSVENSNTGELFF. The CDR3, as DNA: TGTGCCAGCAGCGTAGAGAACAGCAACACCGGGGAGCTGTTTTTT.

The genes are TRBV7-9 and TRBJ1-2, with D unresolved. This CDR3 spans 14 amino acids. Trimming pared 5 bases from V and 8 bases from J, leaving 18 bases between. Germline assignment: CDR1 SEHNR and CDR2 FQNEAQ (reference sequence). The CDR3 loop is CASSPPPYVSGYTF. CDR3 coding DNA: TGTGCCAGCAGCCCGCCCCCCTACGTTTCAGGCTACACCTTC.

The CDR3: CASSWERGPGYNEQFF. Written as DNA, the CDR3 is TGTGCCAGCAGCTGGGAGCGGGGGCCGGGTTACAATGAGCAGTTCTTC. This chain joins TRBV11-2 and TRBJ2-1, with 8 bases lining up with TRBD2. J gave up 4 bases and V 4 bases, and 9 bases lay outside the gene matches. From germline, CDR1 is SGHAT and CDR2 FQNNGV. The CDR3 runs to 16 residues.

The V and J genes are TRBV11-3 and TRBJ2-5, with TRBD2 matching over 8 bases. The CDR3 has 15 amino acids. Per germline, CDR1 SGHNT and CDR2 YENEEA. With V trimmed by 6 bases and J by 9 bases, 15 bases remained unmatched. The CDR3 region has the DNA TGTGCCAGCAGTCCCACCGGGACTAGTCCGCGGGCCCAGTACTTC. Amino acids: CASSPTGTSPRAQYF.